The 19 T cell receptor beta chains given below trace back to one sample, sequenced in a study of human T cells and chemical hapten exposure. TCRdb re-called the RACE reads through MiXCR, storing one row per CDR3 protein. The sample has tens of thousands of distinct CDR3 sequences; over 9.5% are singletons. Specified time point: patch test 1, 2 weeks after DPC sensitization. Documented treatment: therapeutic diphenylcyclopropenone sensitization with weekly scalp DPC. Here the sequenced sample was whole blood, taken in connection with sensitization to the hapten diphenylcyclopropenone (DPC). The source of these receptors is a man aged 35 to 55 with alopecia areata. Some clones in this sample may be carry-over from other donors' samples.

V usage is TRBV7-3 and J usage is TRBJ2-5; 10 positions match TRBD1. CDR3 length: 17 residues. The ends lost 5 bases at V and 4 bases at J; junction bases unmatched: 13. Germline values: CDR1 SGHTA, CDR2 FQGTGA. In DNA form, the CDR3 reads TGTGCCAGCAGCCTGGGACAGGGGCTGGTCGGAGGAGAGACCCAGTACTTC. Encoded protein: CASSLGQGLVGGETQYF.

The table lists this clonotype with many counts. The chain links TRBV6-6 to TRBJ2-7; D might be TRBD1 (5 bases). The CDR3 sequence is 14 residues long. Germline loops: CDR1 MNHNY, CDR2 SVGAGI (reference sequence). Between the trimmed V and J ends, which lost 6 bases and 1 base, there was a span of 13 bases. CDR3 sequence reads: CASRPGHGSYEQYF. The CDR3 nucleotides are TGTGCCAGCAGACCCGGACACGGTTCCTACGAGCAGTACTTC.

This clonotype was detected ten times or more. This CDR3 is CSVEGVNTEAFF. CDR3 coding DNA: TGCAGCGTTGAAGGAGTGAACACTGAAGCTTTCTTT. The rearrangement links TRBV29-1 to TRBJ1-1; D is undetermined. Germline loops: CDR1 SQVTM, CDR2 ANQGSEA. Trimming removed 1 base from V and 0 bases from J, with 3 bases in between. CDR3 length equals 12 residues.

This clonotype has just a few counts. The rearrangement uses TRBV19 and TRBJ2-1; 8 nucleotides match TRBD2. Losses at the gene ends were 3 bases for V and 3 bases for J; bases not matched to a gene: 4. Germline assignment: CDR1 LNHDA and CDR2 SQIVND (reference sequence). The CDR3 runs to 15 residues. CDR3: CASSIFSGIYNEQFF. The CDR3 bases are TGTGCCAGTAGTATCTTTAGCGGGATCTACAATGAGCAGTTCTTC.

The chain employs TRBV29-1 and TRBJ1-2; perhaps TRBD1 as D (6 bases). Germline values: CDR1 SQVTM, CDR2 ANQGSEA. CDR3 length: 12 amino acids. Trimming pared 7 bases from V and 7 bases from J, leaving 16 bases between. CDR3 residues: CSAQDRAGGYTF. The CDR3 DNA reads TGCAGCGCCCAGGACAGAGCAGGTGGCTACACCTTC.

The genes are TRBV20-1 and TRBJ2-5, with 14 bases fitting TRBD2. V dropped 6 bases and J dropped 5; count of bases not matched to a gene: 5. Per the germline V gene, CDR1 is DFQATT and CDR2 is SNEGSKA (reference sequence). CDR3 length equals 14 residues. The CDR3 region is CSAGTSGRFETQYF. The CDR3, as DNA: TGCAGTGCGGGGACTAGCGGGAGATTTGAGACCCAGTACTTC.

The sample holds a few counts of this clonotype. The J gene is TRBJ1-2, the V gene TRBV4-1; D is undetermined. Trimming shortened V by 1 base and J by 5 bases, and 11 bases separated the two germline ends. Germline CDR1 reads MGHRA; CDR2 reads YSYEKL. The CDR3 totals 14 residues. CDR3 in DNA: TGCGCCAGCAGCCAAGGACCTTTTGCTTATGGCTACACCTTC. It encodes CASSQGPFAYGYTF.

The chain is built from TRBV29-1 and TRBJ2-5; TRBD1 matches 12 bases. Germline CDR1 and CDR2: SQVTM and ANQGSEA. J lost 3 bases, V lost 4 bases, and 6 bases had no gene match. The CDR3 is 15 amino acids. The CDR3: CSVAGTGGPEETQYF. The CDR3 nucleotides read TGCAGCGTTGCCGGGACAGGGGGCCCTGAAGAGACCCAGTACTTC.

The chain carries TRBV24-1 and TRBJ2-7, with D hard to call. Germline V gives CDR1 KGHDR, CDR2 SFDVKD. The CDR3 totals 12 residues. The CDR3 DNA reads as TGTGCCGCGGTACACCCCTCCTACGGGCAGTACGTC. Its translation is CAAVHPSYGQYV.

This sequence joins TRBV19 and TRBJ1-2; possibly TRBD1 for D (5 bases). The CDR3 totals 15 residues. Trimming removed 3 bases from V and 4 bases from J, with 15 bases in between. The germline CDR1 and CDR2 sequences are LNHDA and SQIVND (reference sequence). The CDR3 nucleotides are TGTGCCAGTAGTATGTGGGACGGAGGCGGCTATGGCTACACCTTC. It encodes CASSMWDGGGYGYTF.

The J gene is TRBJ1-3, the V gene TRBV7-2, with 8 bases identical to TRBD1. Germline V gives CDR1 SGHTA, CDR2 FQGNSA. V shed 1 base and J 0 bases; nucleotides not matched to a gene: 5. The CDR3 length is 17 residues. As DNA, the CDR3 is TGTGCCAGCAGCTTAGGACAGGGGCCCAGCTCTGGAAACACCATATATTTT. Translating gives CASSLGQGPSSGNTIYF.

The chain joins TRBV20-1 to TRBJ2-4; 9 bases are a match to TRBD1. The germline V gene has CDR1 DFQATT and CDR2 SNEGSKA (reference sequence). CDR3 length equals 14 residues. V lost 6 bases, J lost 2 bases, and 5 bases stayed unmatched. CDR3 DNA sequence: TGCAGTGCAGACAGGGGGGAATCCAAAAACATTCAGTACTTC. Its protein product is CSADRGESKNIQYF.

The chain links TRBV7-3 to TRBJ1-1, with no clear D. Germline V gene sequence: CDR1 SGHTA, CDR2 FQGTGA. The CDR3 covers 12 residues. Trimming left V 4 bases short and J 2 bases short, with 5 bases between. The CDR3 sequence is CASSSPNTEAFF. CDR3 nucleotides: TGTGCCAGCAGCTCCCCCAACACTGAAGCTTTCTTT.

A single count supports this clonotype. The CDR3, as DNA: TGTGCCAGTAGTCGACGGGACAGCCGGAGCTCCTATAATTCACCCCTCCACTTT. This translates into CASSRRDSRSSYNSPLHF. The chain has TRBV19 and TRBJ1-6, with 7 positions matching TRBD1. The CDR3 has 18 residues. The germline CDR1 and CDR2 sequences are LNHDA and SQIVND (reference sequence). The V gene end was trimmed by 5 bases and the J gene end by 0 bases; junction bases not matched to a gene: 10.

This clonotype has only a few counts. The chain is built from TRBV6-1 and TRBJ1-1; D call uncertain. V dropped 7 bases and J dropped 4 bases, with 22 bases sitting between them. This CDR3 comprises 16 residues. CDR1 MNHNS and CDR2 SASEGT come from the germline V gene. The CDR3 here is CASNENRLRPGTEAFF. In nucleotides, the CDR3 is TGTGCCAGCAACGAAAATCGATTGCGACCCGGCACTGAAGCTTTCTTT.

This chain uses TRBV11-2 with TRBJ2-1; 10 nucleotides match TRBD2. Germline loops: CDR1 SGHAT, CDR2 FQNNGV. The V gene end was trimmed by 1 base and the J gene end by 7 bases; junction bases not matched to a gene: 1. There are 14 residues in the CDR3. The CDR3 nucleotides are TGTGCCAGCAGCTTAGCTAGCGGGAGAAATGAGCAGTTCTTC. Translating gives CASSLASGRNEQFF.

The table lists this clonotype with a few counts. The chain has TRBV6-5 and TRBJ2-3; D may be TRBD2 (5 bases). CDR1 MNHEY and CDR2 SVGAGI come from the germline V gene. The V end was cut by 0 bases, the J end by 4 bases, with 14 bases between. This CDR3 comprises 16 residues. The chain's CDR3 is CASSYSRGSGSDTQYF. The CDR3 DNA reads as TGTGCCAGCAGTTACTCCCGGGGTTCTGGGTCAGATACGCAGTATTTT.

This clonotype was seen ten or more times. This chain uses TRBV12-3 or TRBV12-4 with TRBJ2-2; maybe TRBD1 (5 bases). The length of the CDR3 is 13 residues. V lost 9 bases, J lost 0 bases, and 8 bases lay in between. CDR3 bases: TGTGCCAGACCGGACACGAACACCGGGGAGCTGTTTTTT. Its translation: CARPDTNTGELFF.

The V gene is TRBV29-1, the J gene TRBJ2-1, with 8 bases fitting TRBD2. The CDR3 is made up of 15 amino acids. The V and J ends lost 2 bases and 6 bases, in that order; junction bases with no gene match: 9. Germline-derived CDR1 and CDR2 are SQVTM and ANQGSEA. As DNA, the CDR3 is TGCAGCGTTGAATACCGGGAGGGCCTCTTCAATGAGCAGTTCTTC. Protein product: CSVEYREGLFNEQFF.